The source of this TCR beta chain is a study of graft-versus-host responses after intestinal transplantation. As for the study in general: Isolated intestinal, liver-intestinal, or multivisceral transplants had been given to the recipients.

The CDR3 is 14 residues long. The germline CDR1 and CDR2 sequences are SEHNR and FQNEAQ (reference sequence). J was trimmed by 5 bases and V by 4 bases; bases with no gene match: 3. This clone has more than one count but fewer than ten. Clones were read by immunoSEQ multiplex PCR, and TCRdb kept only the in-frame ones, dropping some. The sample has approximately 4,600 clones; roughly 30% are singletons. Findings and caveats of the study: Recipient marrow held GvH clones, some first seen in ileum or blood.

Co-plated with about 200,000 CFSE-labeled responder cells were about 200,000 irradiated, violet-dye-labeled stimulator cells. Upon completion of the reaction, proliferating CFSE-low responders, both CD3+CD4+ and CD3+CD8+, were sorted. Sequencing used alloreactive CD8+ T cells from a mixed lymphocyte reaction culture, obtained before intestinal transplant. Documented subset: CFSE-low proliferating T cells sorted from roughly six-day pre-transplant mixed lymphocyte reaction (GvH or HvG direction). This chain connects TRBV7-9 to TRBJ1-1, with TRBD1 matching over 11 bases. This TCR was recovered from a human patient who received an intestinal transplant. CDR3 sequence: CASSYGQGATEAFF. In DNA form, the CDR3 reads TGTGCCAGCAGCTATGGACAGGGGGCGACTGAAGCTTTCTTT.